This TCR beta chain appears in the sequencing data of a study of blood T cell repertoires in COVID-19. Turning to the study itself: Acute-phase and convalescent COVID-19 samples originated in the United States, Italy and Spain.

Only in-frame clones appear in the TCRdb table, and some are missing; sequencing was by immunoSEQ multiplex PCR. The table lists tens of thousands of clones, about 83% of them singletons, with 6.3% in the top ten. The CDR3 extends over 14 amino acids. V was pared by 0 bases and J by 11 bases, with 6 bases of the junction left unmatched. Germline V gene sequence: CDR1 SGHRS, CDR2 YFSETQ. The sequencing input was peripheral blood. The sequence derives from a man between 65 and 85 years old with COVID-19, enrolled during active disease. The chain uses TRBV5-1 and TRBJ2-3; 10 bases line up with TRBD2. The DNA for the CDR3 is TGCGCCAGCAGCTTGGGTCTAGCGGGGGAATTGCAGTATTTT. Amino acid sequence: CASSLGLAGELQYF.